The 11 T cell receptor beta chains below come from one sample, sequenced in a study of shared clonotypes between healthy human individuals. Libraries were prepared by immunoSEQ multiplex PCR; TCRdb keeps only in-frame clonotypes and omits some of them. This sample has 550,000 to 750,000 clones, with about 91% found just once. Naive CD8 populations comprised CD45RO-negative cells positively selected for CCR7, excluding terminally differentiated effector memory CD45RA+ cells. The specimen sequenced was naive CD8+ T cells sorted from blood. The receptor set was obtained from a man younger than 40 in good health.

This chain uses TRBV11-2 with TRBJ1-2, with D perhaps TRBD1 (6 bases). The V end was cut by 5 bases, the J end by 5 bases, with 15 bases between. Germline values: CDR1 SGHAT, CDR2 FQNNGV. This CDR3 contains 14 residues. CDR3 in amino acids: CASSPTGTPYGYTF. The CDR3 DNA reads TGTGCCAGCAGCCCAACCGGGACACCTTATGGCTACACCTTC.

This clone occurred once. This chain uses TRBV14 with TRBJ2-2; TRBD2 aligns across 7 bases. The V gene's germline CDR1 is SGHDN and CDR2 FVKESK. This CDR3 is built from 17 residues. The ends lost 4 bases at V and 4 bases at J; junction bases unmatched: 12. The CDR3 DNA is TGTGCCAGCAGCCGAGGCGGGAGTACCCCTCGCACCGGGGAGCTGTTTTTT. As protein: CASSRGGSTPRTGELFF. Supplemented by reference TRBV14 and TRBJ2-2, the full variable domain reads EAGVTQFPSHSVIEKGQTVTLRCDPISGHDNLYWYRRVMGKEIKFLLHFVKESKQDESGMPNNRFLAERTGGTYSTLKVQPAELEDSGVYFCASSRGGSTPRTGELFFGEGSRLTVL.

The J gene is TRBJ2-2, the V gene TRBV9, with D possibly matching TRBD2 (5 bases). There are 15 residues in the CDR3. Germline V CDR1 and CDR2: SGDLS, YYNGEE. Deletions cut 2 bases from V and 4 bases from J, with 12 bases between. Written as DNA, the CDR3 is TGTGCCAGCAGCGTTTTCGGACTGGGCACCGGGGAGCTGTTTTTT. This gives the protein CASSVFGLGTGELFF.

The chain carries TRBV5-1 and TRBJ2-1, with a weak D call TRBD2 (7 bases). Trimming left V 6 bases short and J 7 bases short, with 11 bases between. The CDR3 has 12 amino acids. Germline V gene sequence: CDR1 SGHRS, CDR2 YFSETQ. CDR3 amino acids: CASMGGGNEQFF. The CDR3 DNA sequence: TGCGCCAGCATGGGAGGGGGGAATGAGCAGTTCTTC.

J is TRBJ1-1 and V is TRBV27; weak D call: TRBD1 (5 bases). The CDR3 consists of 17 residues. V dropped 6 bases and J dropped 0 bases, with 20 bases sitting between them. Germline loops: CDR1 MNHEY, CDR2 SMNVEV (reference sequence). In nucleotides, the CDR3 is TGTGCCAGCAGCCCCGACGTTGGACACCTACTGAACACTGAAGCTTTCTTT. Encoded protein: CASSPDVGHLLNTEAFF.

This clone was detected only once. CDR3 sequence reads: CASSPGTRAYEQYF. The DNA for the CDR3 is TGTGCCAGCAGTCCCGGGACAAGGGCCTACGAGCAGTACTTC. This chain links TRBV27 with TRBJ2-5, with D possibly matching TRBD1 (6 bases). TRBJ2-7 matches the DNA end more closely, so the J call is doubtful. Germline CDR1 reads MNHEY; CDR2 reads SMNVEV (reference sequence). This CDR3 comprises 14 residues.

This clone was observed a few times. This rearrangement joins TRBV6-4 to TRBJ2-2; no reliable D call. Germline V gene lookup returns CDR1 MRHNA and CDR2 SNTAGT. The CDR3 length is 12 residues. Trimming pared 6 bases from V and 6 bases from J, leaving 8 bases between. The CDR3 coding sequence is TGTGCCAGCAGAGATCCAGCCGGGGAGCTGTTTTTT. The encoded protein is CASRDPAGELFF.

V usage is TRBV7-9 and J usage is TRBJ1-4, with D tentatively TRBD1 (5 bases). The CDR3 is 15 residues long. The ends were cut back, 1 base at V and 6 bases at J, with 12 bases in the middle. Per the germline V gene, CDR1 is SEHNR and CDR2 is FQNEAQ (reference sequence). DNA of the CDR3: TGTGCCAGCAGCTTAGGTCAGGGTGTAGATGAAAAACTGTTTTTT. Translating gives CASSLGQGVDEKLFF.

The chain couples TRBV7-6 to TRBJ1-1; 7 bases are a match to TRBD1. V lost 3 bases to trimming and J lost 3 bases; unmatched junction nucleotides: 1. The length of the CDR3 is 13 residues. CDR1 is SGHVS and CDR2 is FNYEAQ in the germline V gene. CDR3 protein: CASSLGQHTEAFF. The CDR3 DNA is TGTGCCAGCAGCTTGGGACAGCACACTGAAGCTTTCTTT.

The genes are TRBV27 and TRBJ1-1, with 8 positions matching TRBD1. CDR1 MNHEY and CDR2 SMNVEV come from the germline V gene (reference sequence). Losses at the gene ends were 8 bases for V and 6 bases for J; bases not matched to a gene: 11. The CDR3 is 14 residues long. CDR3 sequence (DNA): TGTGCCAGCCTGGCAGGGGGCGCAGGCTCTGAAGCTTTCTTT. Translating it yields CASLAGGAGSEAFF.

This clone was picked up one time. The chain couples TRBV4-3 to TRBJ2-3; D tentatively reads TRBD1 or TRBD2 (5 bases each). Trimming removed 4 bases from V and 3 bases from J, with 11 bases in between. The germline V gene has CDR1 LGHNA and CDR2 YSLEER. The CDR3 has 14 residues. CDR3 sequence reads: CASSRRGETDTQYF. The CDR3 DNA sequence: TGCGCCAGCAGCCGGAGAGGGGAGACAGATACGCAGTATTTT.